This is a list of T cell receptor beta chains from one sample in a study of cytomegalovirus exposure and HLA in healthy donors. Profiling relied on immunoSEQ multiplex PCR, and the TCRdb table lists in-frame clones only, not all of them. The sample carries 150,000 or so clones, approximately 84% recorded once. The sample was PBMCs. The receptor set was obtained from a male donor in good health and CMV-seropositive. CDR3s include the opening cysteine and the closing phenylalanine or tryptophan. A D gene is named only where the DNA matches it firmly. Clone size appears in some rows only: once, few, many, or a class for an expanded clone.

j_call	d_call	clone_size	v_call	cdr3_aa	cdr3_nt
TRBJ2-1	NA	NA	TRBV5-6	CASSVSLPSSYNEQFF	TGTGCCAGCAGCGTGTCTCTGCCGAGCTCCTACAATGAGCAGTTCTTC
TRBJ1-5	TRBD1	NA	TRBV6-6	CASSRGTDQPQHF	TGTGCCAGCAGCCGCGGGACAGATCAGCCCCAGCATTTT
TRBJ1-1	NA	NA	TRBV7-2	CASSYAPGTEAFF	TGTGCCAGCAGCTACGCCCCGGGGACTGAAGCTTTCTTT
TRBJ2-3	NA	NA	TRBV27	CASSFSQFDKGGTDTQYF	TGTGCCAGCAGTTTTTCTCAATTTGACAAGGGAGGCACAGATACGCAGTATTTT
TRBJ1-6	TRBD1	few	TRBV14	CASSQGRDRDSPLHF	TGTGCCAGCAGCCAGGGACGGGACAGAGATTCACCCCTCCACTTT
TRBJ1-1	NA	NA	TRBV4-1	CASSQGDGRGFTEAFF	TGCGCCAGCAGCCAAGGGGATGGGCGGGGGTTTACTGAAGCTTTCTTT
TRBJ2-7	NA	NA	TRBV7-6	CASSLGGILVSEQYF	TGTGCCAGCAGCTTAGGGGGAATACTAGTTTCCGAGCAGTACTTC
TRBJ2-1	TRBD2	once	TRBV19	CASSIDRLAGGRSYNEQFF	TGTGCCAGTAGTATAGATCGGCTAGCGGGAGGACGGTCCTACAATGAGCAGTTCTTC
TRBJ2-2	NA	NA	TRBV4-3	CASSQVAAGELFF	TGCGCCAGCAGCCAAGTCGCAGCCGGGGAGCTGTTTTTT
TRBJ1-1	NA	NA	TRBV7-9	CASSRGEAFF	TGTGCCAGCAGCCGGGGTGAAGCTTTCTTT
TRBJ1-2	NA	NA	TRBV30	CAWSVEFGYTF	TGTGCCTGGAGTGTTGAGTTCGGCTACACCTTC
TRBJ1-4	NA	NA	TRBV7-9	CASSPNLRDGKLFF	TGTGCCAGCAGTCCTAATCTGAGGGATGGAAAACTGTTTTTT
TRBJ2-1	TRBD1	NA	TRBV18	CASSLGQDNEQFF	TGTGCCAGCTCACTCGGACAGGACAATGAGCAGTTCTTC
TRBJ2-2	TRBD2	once	TRBV5-4	CASSKGAGDNTGELFF	TGTGCCAGCAGCAAGGGAGCGGGGGACAACACCGGGGAGCTGTTTTTT
TRBJ1-5	NA	NA	TRBV27	CASSLGRSNQPQHF	TGTGCCAGCAGTTTAGGGCGAAGCAATCAGCCCCAGCATTTT
TRBJ2-2	TRBD2	NA	TRBV5-1	CASLPSGSSTGELFF	TGCGCCAGCCTGCCTAGCGGGAGTTCCACCGGGGAGCTGTTTTTT
TRBJ1-2	NA	NA	TRBV15	CATSPRGGWDYGYTF	TGTGCCACCAGCCCGAGGGGGGGGTGGGACTATGGCTACACCTTC
TRBJ2-2	NA	NA	TRBV7-9	CSSSFSSTGELFF	TGTTCCAGCAGCTTTAGTTCGACCGGGGAGCTGTTTTTT
TRBJ2-7	TRBD2	few	TRBV30	CAWSRGGGAYEQYF	TGTGCCTGGAGCCGCGGGGGAGGTGCCTACGAGCAGTACTTC
TRBJ1-2	NA	once	TRBV6-4	CASSGSRNYGYTF	TGTGCCAGCAGTGGCAGTCGCAACTATGGCTACACCTTC
TRBJ2-7	TRBD1	NA	TRBV29-1	CSVESGQTYEQYF	TGCAGCGTTGAATCGGGACAGACTTACGAGCAGTACTTC
TRBJ2-1	TRBD2	NA	TRBV19	CASSIGGLAGLGNEQFF	TGTGCCAGTAGTATAGGGGGACTAGCGGGACTCGGTAATGAGCAGTTCTTC
TRBJ1-2	NA	NA	TRBV15	CATSRDPTPSGGGYTF	TGTGCCACCAGCAGAGATCCAACGCCCTCGGGAGGTGGCTACACCTTC
TRBJ2-5	NA	NA	TRBV7-2	CASSSYQETQYF	TGTGCCAGCAGCTCGTACCAAGAGACCCAGTACTTC
TRBJ2-2	NA	few	TRBV6-1	CASSEQGGGELFF	TGTGCCAGCAGTGAACAGGGCGGCGGGGAGCTGTTTTTT
TRBJ1-2	TRBD1	NA	TRBV19	CASRVDRADGYTF	TGTGCCAGTAGGGTGGACAGGGCAGATGGCTACACCTTC
TRBJ1-2	NA	NA	TRBV9	CASSLGGLTNYGYTF	TGTGCCAGCAGCCTAGGAGGGTTGACTAACTATGGCTACACCTTC
TRBJ2-1	NA	NA	TRBV5-1	CASRQPVELAEQFF	TGCGCCAGCAGGCAGCCGGTGGAGTTGGCTGAGCAGTTCTTC
TRBJ2-1	NA	NA	TRBV6-6	CASSYGSEQFF	TGTGCCAGCAGTTACGGGAGTGAGCAGTTCTTC
TRBJ2-7	NA	NA	TRBV19	CASSIVSYVTEQYF	TGTGCCAGTAGTATAGTCTCCTATGTAACCGAGCAGTACTTC
TRBJ1-2	NA	NA	TRBV27	CASSLAGQYGYTF	TGTGCCAGCAGTTTAGCTGGGCAGTATGGCTACACCTTC
TRBJ1-2	NA	NA	TRBV6-1	CASNTGNYGYTF	TGTGCCAGCAACACAGGCAACTATGGCTACACCTTC
TRBJ1-4	NA	NA	TRBV2	CASSGGGFEKLFF	TGTGCCAGCAGTGGGGGGGGGTTTGAAAAACTGTTTTTT
TRBJ2-7	NA	NA	TRBV6-5	CASSPPGTHYEQYF	TGTGCCAGCAGTCCGCCCGGGACACACTACGAGCAGTACTTC
TRBJ2-7	NA	NA	TRBV7-9	CSSSLIGRESYEQYF	TGTTCCAGCAGCTTAATTGGAAGGGAGTCCTACGAGCAGTACTTC
TRBJ2-1	NA	NA	TRBV4-1	CASSQGFAGRARDQFF	TGCGCCAGCAGCCAAGGTTTCGCGGGACGGGCTAGGGACCAGTTCTTC
TRBJ2-3	NA	NA	TRBV25-1	CASSDFNWRLEPTQYF	TGTGCCAGCAGTGATTTCAACTGGAGACTGGAGCCGACGCAGTATTTT
TRBJ2-5	TRBD1	NA	TRBV5-1	CASSLEKGAETQYF	TGCGCCAGCAGCTTGGAAAAGGGGGCAGAGACCCAGTACTTC
TRBJ1-3	NA	NA	TRBV6-5	CASSQGYPSGNTIYF	TGTGCCAGCAGTCAGGGATACCCCTCTGGAAACACCATATATTTT
TRBJ1-1	NA	NA	TRBV15	CATSGLAHTEAFF	TGTGCCACCAGCGGACTAGCCCACACTGAAGCTTTCTTT
TRBJ2-7	NA	NA	TRBV6-5	CASSGRTGNEQYF	TGTGCCAGCAGCGGACGCACAGGGAACGAGCAGTACTTC
TRBJ1-1	TRBD1	NA	TRBV27	CASSQGQGKAFF	TGTGCCAGCAGTCAAGGACAGGGCAAAGCTTTCTTT
TRBJ2-2	NA	NA	TRBV10-3	CAISDPGNTGELFF	TGTGCCATCAGTGACCCCGGGAACACCGGGGAGCTGTTTTTT
TRBJ2-3	TRBD2	NA	TRBV9	CASSVAGGGTDTQYF	TGTGCCAGCAGCGTAGCCGGGGGAGGGACAGATACGCAGTATTTT
TRBJ1-2	NA	NA	TRBV5-6	CASSVGSGLRNYGYTF	TGTGCCAGCAGCGTAGGTTCAGGGCTACGTAACTATGGCTACACCTTC
TRBJ1-1	TRBD1	NA	TRBV29-1	CSGDRLNTEAFF	TGCAGCGGGGACAGGCTAAACACTGAAGCTTTCTTT
TRBJ2-1	TRBD2	NA	TRBV7-9	CASSTELAASYNEQFF	TGTGCCAGCAGCACCGAACTAGCGGCCTCCTACAATGAGCAGTTCTTC
TRBJ2-1	TRBD2	NA	TRBV28	CASSFPSGRANNEQFF	TGTGCCAGCAGTTTTCCTAGCGGGAGGGCTAACAATGAGCAGTTCTTC
TRBJ2-7	NA	NA	TRBV18	CASSPLNDPRGYEQYF	TGTGCCAGCTCACCACTCAATGACCCAAGGGGCTACGAGCAGTACTTC
TRBJ2-2	TRBD1	NA	TRBV6-4	CASSDSTGGTGELFF	TGTGCCAGCAGTGACTCGACAGGGGGGACCGGGGAGCTGTTTTTT
TRBJ2-7	TRBD2	once	TRBV6-5	CASRTSGTAYEQYF	TGTGCCAGCCGTACTAGCGGGACCGCCTACGAGCAGTACTTC
TRBJ2-3	TRBD2	NA	TRBV6-4	CASSVGGAGSSTDTQYF	TGTGCCAGCAGTGTCGGGGGAGCGGGGTCTAGCACAGATACGCAGTATTTT
TRBJ1-4	NA	NA	TRBV11-2	CASTFRLGEKLFF	TGTGCCAGCACCTTTCGTCTAGGAGAAAAACTGTTTTTT
TRBJ1-2	TRBD1	NA	TRBV11-3	CASSLRTGGGGYTF	TGTGCCAGCAGCTTACGGACAGGGGGCGGAGGCTACACCTTC